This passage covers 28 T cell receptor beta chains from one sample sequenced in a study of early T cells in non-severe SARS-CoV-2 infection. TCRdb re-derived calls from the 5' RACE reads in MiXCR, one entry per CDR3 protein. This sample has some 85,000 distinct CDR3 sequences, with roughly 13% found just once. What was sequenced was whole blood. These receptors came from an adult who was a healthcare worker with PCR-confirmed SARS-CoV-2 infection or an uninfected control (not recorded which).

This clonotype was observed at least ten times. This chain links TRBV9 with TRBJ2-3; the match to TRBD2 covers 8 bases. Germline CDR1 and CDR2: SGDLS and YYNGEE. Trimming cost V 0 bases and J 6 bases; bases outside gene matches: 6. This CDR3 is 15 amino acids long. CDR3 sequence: CASSVDAGGGDTQYF. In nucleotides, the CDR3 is TGTGCCAGCAGCGTAGATGCGGGGGGCGGTGATACGCAGTATTTT.

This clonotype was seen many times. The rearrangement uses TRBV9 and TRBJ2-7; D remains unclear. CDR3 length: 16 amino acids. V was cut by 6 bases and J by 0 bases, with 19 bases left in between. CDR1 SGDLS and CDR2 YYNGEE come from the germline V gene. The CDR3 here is CASTRIPARRSYEQYF. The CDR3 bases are TGTGCCAGCACCCGTATACCAGCTAGGCGCTCCTACGAGCAGTACTTC. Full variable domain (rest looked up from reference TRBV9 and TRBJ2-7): DSGVTQTPKHLITATGQRVTLRCSPRSGDLSVYWYQQSLDQGLQFLIQYYNGEERAKGNILERFSAQQFPDLHSELNLSSLELGDSALYFCASTRIPARRSYEQYFGPGTRLTVT.

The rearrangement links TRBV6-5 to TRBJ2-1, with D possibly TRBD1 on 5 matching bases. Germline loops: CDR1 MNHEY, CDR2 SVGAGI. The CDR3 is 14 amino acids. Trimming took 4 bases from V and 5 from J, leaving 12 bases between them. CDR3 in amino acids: CASSFRGAHNEQFF. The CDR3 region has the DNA TGTGCCAGCAGTTTTCGTGGGGCCCACAATGAGCAGTTCTTC.

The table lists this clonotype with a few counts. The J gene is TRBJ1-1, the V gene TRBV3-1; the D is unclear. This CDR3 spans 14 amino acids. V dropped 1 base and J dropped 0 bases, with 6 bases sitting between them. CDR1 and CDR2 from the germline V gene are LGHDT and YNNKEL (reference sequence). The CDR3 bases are TGTGCCAGCAGCCAAGTGACAATGAACACTGAAGCTTTCTTT. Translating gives CASSQVTMNTEAFF.

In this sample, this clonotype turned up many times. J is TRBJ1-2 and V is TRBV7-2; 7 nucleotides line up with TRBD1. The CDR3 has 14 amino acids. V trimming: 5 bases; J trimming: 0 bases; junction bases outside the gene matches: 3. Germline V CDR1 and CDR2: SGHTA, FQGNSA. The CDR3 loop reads CASSPGQTNYGYTF. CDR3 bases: TGTGCCAGCAGCCCGGGACAGACTAACTATGGCTACACCTTC.

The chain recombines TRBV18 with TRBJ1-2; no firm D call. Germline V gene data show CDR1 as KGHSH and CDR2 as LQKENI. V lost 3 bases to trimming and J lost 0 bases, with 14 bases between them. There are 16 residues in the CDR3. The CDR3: CASSPPPGSTNYGYTF. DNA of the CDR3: TGTGCCAGCTCACCTCCCCCGGGCAGTACTAACTATGGCTACACCTTC.

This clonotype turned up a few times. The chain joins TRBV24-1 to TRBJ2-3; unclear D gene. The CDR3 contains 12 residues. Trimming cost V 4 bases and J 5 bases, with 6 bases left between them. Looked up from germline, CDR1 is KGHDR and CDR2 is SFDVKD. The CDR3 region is CATSDLQDTQYF. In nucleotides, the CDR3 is TGTGCCACCAGTGACCTACAAGATACGCAGTATTTT.

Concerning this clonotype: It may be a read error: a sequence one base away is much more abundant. The CDR3 sequence is CSVTNGVYEQYF. The CDR3 nucleotides read TGCAGCGTAACAAACGGGGTTTACGAGCAGTACTTC. The genes are TRBV29-1 and TRBJ2-7; possibly TRBD2 for D (5 bases). This CDR3 is built from 12 residues. V was cut by 6 bases and J by 4 bases, with 13 bases left in between. Germline V lookup: CDR1 SQVTM, CDR2 ANQGSEA.

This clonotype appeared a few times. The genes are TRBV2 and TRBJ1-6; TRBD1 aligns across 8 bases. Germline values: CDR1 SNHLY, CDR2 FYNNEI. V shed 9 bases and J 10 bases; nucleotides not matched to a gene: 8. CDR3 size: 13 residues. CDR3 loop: CARKGQGPSPLHF. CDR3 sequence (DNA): TGTGCCAGAAAAGGACAGGGCCCATCACCCCTCCACTTT.

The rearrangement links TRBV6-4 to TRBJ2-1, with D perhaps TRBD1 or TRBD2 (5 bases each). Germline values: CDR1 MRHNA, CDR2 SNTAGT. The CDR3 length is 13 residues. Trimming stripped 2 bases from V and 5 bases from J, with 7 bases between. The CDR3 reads CASSDGTNNEQFF. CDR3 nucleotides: TGTGCCAGCAGTGACGGGACCAACAATGAGCAGTTCTTC.

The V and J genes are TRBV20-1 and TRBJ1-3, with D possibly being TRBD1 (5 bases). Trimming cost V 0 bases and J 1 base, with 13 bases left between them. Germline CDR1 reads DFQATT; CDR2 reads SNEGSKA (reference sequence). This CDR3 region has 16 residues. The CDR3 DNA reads TGCAGTGCTAGAGACACCACCCCAGGGTCTGGAAACACCATATATTTT. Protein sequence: CSARDTTPGSGNTIYF.

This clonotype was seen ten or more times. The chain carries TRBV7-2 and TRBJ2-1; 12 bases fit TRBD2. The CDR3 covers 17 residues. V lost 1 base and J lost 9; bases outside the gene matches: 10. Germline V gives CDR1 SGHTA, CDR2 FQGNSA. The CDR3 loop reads CASSLVATSGGYGEQFF. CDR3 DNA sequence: TGTGCCAGCAGCTTAGTTGCGACTAGCGGGGGTTACGGTGAGCAGTTCTTC. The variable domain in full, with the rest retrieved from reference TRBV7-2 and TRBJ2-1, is GAGVSQSPSNKVTEKGKDVELRCDPISGHTALYWYRQSLGQGLEFLIYFQGNSAPDKSGLPSDRFSAERTGGSVSTLTIQRTQQEDSAVYLCASSLVATSGGYGEQFFGPGTRLTVL.

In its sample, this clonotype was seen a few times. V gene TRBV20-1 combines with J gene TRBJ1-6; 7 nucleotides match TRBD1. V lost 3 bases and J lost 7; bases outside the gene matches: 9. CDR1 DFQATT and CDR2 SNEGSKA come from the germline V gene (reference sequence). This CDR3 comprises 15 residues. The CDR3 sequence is CSASRRDSINSPLHF. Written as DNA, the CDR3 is TGCAGTGCTAGTCGTCGGGACAGCATCAATTCACCCCTCCACTTT.

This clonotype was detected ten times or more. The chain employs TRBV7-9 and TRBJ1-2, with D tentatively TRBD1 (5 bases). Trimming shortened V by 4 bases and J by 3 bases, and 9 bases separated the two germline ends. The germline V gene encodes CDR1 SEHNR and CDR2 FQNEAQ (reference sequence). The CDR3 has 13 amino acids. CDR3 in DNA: TGTGCCAGCAGCTACAGGACGGACTATGGCTACACCTTC. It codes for CASSYRTDYGYTF. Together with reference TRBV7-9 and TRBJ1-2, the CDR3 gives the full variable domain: DTGVSQNPRHKITKRGQNVTFRCDPISEHNRLYWYRQTLGQGPEFLTYFQNEAQLEKSRLLSDRFSAERPKGSFSTLEIQRTEQGDSAMYLCASSYRTDYGYTFGSGTRLTVV.

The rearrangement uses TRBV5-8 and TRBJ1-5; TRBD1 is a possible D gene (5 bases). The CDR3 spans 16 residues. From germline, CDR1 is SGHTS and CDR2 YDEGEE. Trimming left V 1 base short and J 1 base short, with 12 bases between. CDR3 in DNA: TGTGCCAGCAGCTTGTTCGGGGGAGGAAGCAATCAGCCCCAGCATTTT. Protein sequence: CASSLFGGGSNQPQHF.

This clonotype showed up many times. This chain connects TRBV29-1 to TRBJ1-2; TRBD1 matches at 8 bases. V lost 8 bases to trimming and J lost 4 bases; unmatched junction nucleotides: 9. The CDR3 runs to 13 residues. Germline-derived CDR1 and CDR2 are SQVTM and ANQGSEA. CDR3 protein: CSSRQGIGYGYTF. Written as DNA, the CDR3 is TGCAGCTCCAGACAGGGGATCGGCTATGGCTACACCTTC.

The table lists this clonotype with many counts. CDR3 protein: CASSSPKDRVADTQYF. In DNA form, the CDR3 reads TGTGCCAGCAGTTCGCCTAAGGACAGGGTCGCGGATACGCAGTATTTT. This chain links TRBV5-4 with TRBJ2-3; 8 bases line up with TRBD1. Germline trimming cut 5 bases from V and 6 bases from J; bases unmatched to any gene: 14. The CDR3 loop spans 16 amino acids. Germline V gene sequence: CDR1 SGHNT, CDR2 YYREEE (reference sequence).

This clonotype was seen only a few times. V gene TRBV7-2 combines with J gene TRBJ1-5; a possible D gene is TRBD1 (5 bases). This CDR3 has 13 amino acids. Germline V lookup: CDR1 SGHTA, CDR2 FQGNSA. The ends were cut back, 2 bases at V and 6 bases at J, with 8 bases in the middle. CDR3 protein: CASSLPGSQPQHF. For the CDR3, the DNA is TGTGCCAGCAGCTTACCAGGGTCTCAGCCCCAGCATTTT.

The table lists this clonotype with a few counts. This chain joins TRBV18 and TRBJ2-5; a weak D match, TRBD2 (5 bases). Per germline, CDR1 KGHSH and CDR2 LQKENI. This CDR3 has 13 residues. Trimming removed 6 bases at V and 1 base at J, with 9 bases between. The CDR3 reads CASSRRAQETQYF. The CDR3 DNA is TGTGCCAGCTCCCGGCGGGCCCAAGAGACCCAGTACTTC.

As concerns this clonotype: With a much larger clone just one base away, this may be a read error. The CDR3 is CPSSQNLRTGPGYEQYF. CDR3 DNA: TGCCCCAGCAGTCAAAATCTCCGGACAGGGCCAGGGTACGAGCAGTACTTC. The chain has TRBV23-1 and TRBJ2-7; 8 bases line up with TRBD1. TRBV23-1 is labeled an ORF, and its function is uncertain. The CDR3 consists of 17 residues.

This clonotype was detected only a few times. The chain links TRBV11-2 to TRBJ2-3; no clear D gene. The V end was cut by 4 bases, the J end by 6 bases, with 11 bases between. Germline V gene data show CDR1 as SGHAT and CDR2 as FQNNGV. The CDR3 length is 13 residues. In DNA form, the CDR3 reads TGTGCCAGCAGCTCCCCACCGGGTGATACGCAGTATTTT. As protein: CASSSPPGDTQYF.

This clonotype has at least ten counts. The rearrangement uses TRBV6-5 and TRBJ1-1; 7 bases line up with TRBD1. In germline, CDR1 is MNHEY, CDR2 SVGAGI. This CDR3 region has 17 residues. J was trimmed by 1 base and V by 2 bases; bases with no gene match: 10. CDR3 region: CASSYVLTGVGNTEAFF. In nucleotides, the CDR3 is TGTGCCAGCAGTTACGTCCTAACAGGGGTGGGGAACACTGAAGCTTTCTTT.

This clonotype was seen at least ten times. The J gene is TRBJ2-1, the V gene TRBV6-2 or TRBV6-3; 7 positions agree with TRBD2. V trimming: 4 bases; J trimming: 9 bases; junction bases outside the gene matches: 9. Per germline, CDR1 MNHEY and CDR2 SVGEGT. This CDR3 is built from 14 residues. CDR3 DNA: TGTGCCAGCAGTTGGGGCGGGGGAACTGGTGAGCAGTTCTTC. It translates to CASSWGGGTGEQFF.

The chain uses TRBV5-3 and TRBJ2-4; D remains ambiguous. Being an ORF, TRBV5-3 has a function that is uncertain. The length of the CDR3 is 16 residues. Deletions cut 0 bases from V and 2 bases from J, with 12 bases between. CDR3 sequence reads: CARSLVQRDSKNIQYF. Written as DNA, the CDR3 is TGTGCCAGAAGCTTGGTGCAGCGAGACTCCAAAAACATTCAGTACTTC.

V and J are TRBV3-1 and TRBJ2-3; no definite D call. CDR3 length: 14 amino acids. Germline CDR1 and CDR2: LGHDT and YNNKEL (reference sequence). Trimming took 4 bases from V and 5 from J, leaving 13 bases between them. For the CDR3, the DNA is TGTGCCAGCAGCCTCCTGACCATCGGAGATACGCAGTATTTT. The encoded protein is CASSLLTIGDTQYF.

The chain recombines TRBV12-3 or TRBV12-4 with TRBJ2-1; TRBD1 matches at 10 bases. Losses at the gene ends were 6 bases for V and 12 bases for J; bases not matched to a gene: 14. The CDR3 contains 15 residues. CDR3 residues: CASSRRDRGSGGQFF. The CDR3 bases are TGTGCCAGCAGCCGCAGGGACAGGGGTTCCGGGGGGCAGTTCTTC.

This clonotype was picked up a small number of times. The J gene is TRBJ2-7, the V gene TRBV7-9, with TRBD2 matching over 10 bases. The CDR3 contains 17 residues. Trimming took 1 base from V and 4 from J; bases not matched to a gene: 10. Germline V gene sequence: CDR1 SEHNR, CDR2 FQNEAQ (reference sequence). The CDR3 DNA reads TGTGCCAGCAGCTTAGTGTCTAGCGGGGGCTGGAGGTACGAGCAGTACTTC. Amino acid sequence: CASSLVSSGGWRYEQYF.

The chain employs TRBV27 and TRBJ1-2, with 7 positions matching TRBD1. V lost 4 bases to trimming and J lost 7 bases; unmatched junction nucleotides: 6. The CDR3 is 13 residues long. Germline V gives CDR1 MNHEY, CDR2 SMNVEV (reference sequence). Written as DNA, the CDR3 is TGTGCCAGCAGTTCGACAGGGCCTCTTGGCTACACCTTC. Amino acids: CASSSTGPLGYTF.